This paragraph reports one T cell receptor beta chain. What it binds is not known. Profiled with immunoSEQ multiplex PCR; TCRdb holds only in-frame clones, not every one. The sample yields 150,000 to 200,000 clones, approximately 90% seen once. This sample was taken from a study of T cell responses to AZD1222 COVID-19 vaccine. Study results and caveats: Donors in the cohort were predominantly white British and more often female, and clonal diversity was possibly underestimated. Spike as a whole was targeted by vaccine-associated CD4 TCRs, dominant at 160-218 and 743-854. Every sample of the repertoires postdated the peak T cell response.

The source of this sequence is an adult in good health. The source material was peripheral blood, sampled on day 0 of AZD1222 vaccination.

The CDR3 bases are TGTGCCAGCAGCTTCACGACAGGGGAGGTGAACACTGAAGCTTTCTTT. Translating gives CASSFTTGEVNTEAFF. The chain uses TRBV5-8 and TRBJ1-1, with 8 bases lining up with TRBD1. CDR3 length equals 16 residues. Trimming removed 2 bases from V and 0 bases from J; junction bases left unmatched: 6. CDR1 and CDR2 from the germline V gene are SGHTS and YDEGEE.